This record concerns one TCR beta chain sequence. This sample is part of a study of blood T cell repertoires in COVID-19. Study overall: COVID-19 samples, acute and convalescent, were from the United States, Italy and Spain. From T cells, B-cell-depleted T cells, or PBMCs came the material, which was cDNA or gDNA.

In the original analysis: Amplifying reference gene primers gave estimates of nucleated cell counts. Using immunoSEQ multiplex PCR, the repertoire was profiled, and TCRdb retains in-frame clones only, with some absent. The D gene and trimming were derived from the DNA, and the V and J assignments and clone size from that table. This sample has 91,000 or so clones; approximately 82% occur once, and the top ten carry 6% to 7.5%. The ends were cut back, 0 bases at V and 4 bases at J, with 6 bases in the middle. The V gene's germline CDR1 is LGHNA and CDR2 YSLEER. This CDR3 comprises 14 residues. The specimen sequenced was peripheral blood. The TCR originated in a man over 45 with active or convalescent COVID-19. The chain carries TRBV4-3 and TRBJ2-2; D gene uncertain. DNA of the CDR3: TGCGCCAGCAGCCAAGATTTACTCACCGGGGAGCTGTTTTTT. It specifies CASSQDLLTGELFF.